The entry that follows covers one T cell receptor (beta chain) sequence. This entry is derived from a study of cytomegalovirus exposure and HLA in healthy donors. Germline lookup yields CDR1 MNHEY and CDR2 SVGAGI. The length of the CDR3 is 15 residues. V lost 7 bases to trimming and J lost 7 bases; unmatched junction nucleotides: 14. The PCR contained 60 Vbeta and 13 Jbeta primers. Sequencing was performed with immunoSEQ multiplex PCR; in TCRdb, only in-frame clones are kept and a portion is missing. The sample contains fewer than 200,000 clones, under 75% of which appear only once. Sequencing input: PBMCs. This sequence originates from a man between 35 and 55 years old in good health and CMV-seropositive. The J gene is TRBJ1-2, the V gene TRBV6-5; 8 positions agree with TRBD1. This CDR3 reads CASNPTQGARVGYTF. The DNA for the CDR3 is TGTGCCAGCAACCCAACCCAGGGGGCACGGGTTGGCTACACCTTC.